A selection of T cell receptor beta chains follows, all from one sample in a study of OX40 agonist ivuxolimab in advanced cancers. The repertoire was sequenced with immunoSEQ multiplex PCR; TCRdb's copy has only in-frame clones and lacks some. The sample contains 70,000 or so clones, roughly 80% of which appear only once. The sample consisted of CD4+ or CD8+ T cells sorted from blood, taken in a trial of the OX40 agonist ivuxolimab. The receptors shown here come from an adult with an advanced solid tumor such as melanoma, head and neck, liver or kidney cancer. Both conserved end residues are part of each CDR3.

TRBJ1-4	TRBV2	CASSEFGSPVLPGGEKLFF
TRBJ1-1	TRBV6-1	CASSKKGQGTAEAFF
TRBJ1-2	TRBV28	CASSLVWITNYGYTF
TRBJ1-6	TRBV6-1	CASTGSSYNSPLHF
TRBJ1-1	TRBV7-9	CASSLALGGEAFF
TRBJ1-3	TRBV6-6	CASRAAGNTIYF
TRBJ1-2	TRBV19	CASSVAGPGNYGYTF
TRBJ2-1	TRBV5-1	CASSLSGTLNEQFF
TRBJ1-6	TRBV5-1	CASSDDTANSPLHF
TRBJ2-7	TRBV15	CATSRDSERGTYEQYF
TRBJ2-1	TRBV2	CASSTLAGLYNEQFF
TRBJ2-7	TRBV5-5	CASTSGGAYEQYF
TRBJ2-2	TRBV7-6	CASSPGGLNTGELFF
TRBJ2-7	TRBV5-1	CASSLGGLYDEQYF
TRBJ2-7	TRBV2	CASSEEAGYYEQYF
TRBJ1-1	TRBV6-1	CASSRSGIEAFF
TRBJ2-1	TRBV30	CARGSYNEQFF
TRBJ2-3	TRBV11-3	CASSPGTGGRTDTQYF
TRBJ1-1	TRBV7-9	CASSLTTSNTEAFF
TRBJ1-3	TRBV4-1	CASSRGTGTSGNTIYF
TRBJ1-5	TRBV6-6	CASSDGTSRNQPQHF
TRBJ1-1	TRBV6-5	CASSYSLGRNTEAFF
TRBJ2-5	TRBV30	CAWATAAHLEQYF
TRBJ1-2	TRBV7-9	CASSRSGQAANYGYTF
TRBJ1-2	TRBV15	CATSRGGVEGRNGYTF
TRBJ2-7	TRBV7-7	CASSLGTDPSEQYF
TRBJ1-5	TRBV2	CASSPRANQPQHF
TRBJ2-1	TRBV6-5	CASSLTSGEAHGQFF
TRBJ1-3	TRBV4-2	CASSHRGTAIYF
TRBJ2-5	TRBV4-2	CASSLREAGAFQETQYF
TRBJ2-7	TRBV11-3	CASSPPGQGAKEQYF
TRBJ2-1	TRBV6-5	CASSLAGGLGEQFF
TRBJ1-6	TRBV30	CAWSVWGQTSSYNSPLHF
TRBJ1-4	TRBV10-1	CASTTSAGYEKLFF
TRBJ2-1	TRBV5-1	CASSKAPINEQFF
TRBJ1-5	TRBV10-3	CAISAGTGHYSNQPQHF
TRBJ2-1	TRBV21-1	CASSKQTSGDNEQFF
TRBJ1-2	TRBV4-1	CASSQDGSTNYGYTF
TRBJ1-5	TRBV27	CATKGAAQGQPQHF
TRBJ1-2	TRBV18	CASSPEGQGNYGYTF
TRBJ2-2	TRBV9	CASSPPGQGAIGELFF
TRBJ1-2	TRBV2	CASRRQGSYGYTF
TRBJ2-2	TRBV29-1	CSAIGSTGELFF
TRBJ1-5	TRBV6-1	CASTSGRAFQQPQHF
TRBJ1-2	TRBV2	CAIISGGFYGYTF
TRBJ2-5	TRBV6-6	CASSPRPRTDSDQYF
TRBJ1-1	TRBV7-6	CASSLASQDEAFF
TRBJ2-7	TRBV11-2	CASSLDSTGWGEQYF